The entry that follows covers one T cell receptor (beta chain) sequence. Its antigen is not identified. This entry is derived from a study of cytomegalovirus exposure and HLA in healthy donors. CDR3 length equals 16 residues. V was clipped by 5 bases and J by 0 bases; unmatched bases: 10. Germline V gives CDR1 SGHVS, CDR2 FQNEAQ. Findings of the study overall: For TCR beta chains, V- and J-gene trimming was later linked to a missense DCLRE1C variant. As a later analysis showed, several of the most significant clusters appeared to be linked to common viral pathogens. It was likely that a cluster of highly shared sequence variants was a sequencing artifact.

The PCR contained 60 Vbeta and 13 Jbeta primers. Per the study methods: Per a later analysis, the number of unique TCR beta chains was roughly 83 million, of which about 11 million were shared. TCRdb's table, derived via immunoSEQ multiplex PCR, lists solely in-frame clones and lacks some. Clone size and V and J calls were adopted from that table, with D and trimming inferred from the DNA. The data contain 150,000 or so clones, roughly 79% of them singletons. The source material was PBMCs. V usage is TRBV7-8 and J usage is TRBJ2-7; TRBD2 matches 7 bases. The source is a man aged 40-49 years in good health and CMV-seropositive. Here the CDR3 reads CASSALTSASSYEQYF. The CDR3 DNA follows: TGTGCCAGCAGCGCCCTCACTAGCGCTAGCTCCTACGAGCAGTACTTC.